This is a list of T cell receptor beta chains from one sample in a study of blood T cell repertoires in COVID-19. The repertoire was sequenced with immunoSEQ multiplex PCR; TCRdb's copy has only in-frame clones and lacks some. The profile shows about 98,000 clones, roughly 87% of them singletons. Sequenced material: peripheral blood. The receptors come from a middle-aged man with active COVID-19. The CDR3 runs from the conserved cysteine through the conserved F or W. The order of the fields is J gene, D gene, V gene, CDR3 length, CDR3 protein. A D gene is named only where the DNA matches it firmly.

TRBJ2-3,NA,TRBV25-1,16,CASSEGVAGATDTQYF
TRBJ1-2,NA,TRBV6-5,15,CASSYKVSPADGYTF
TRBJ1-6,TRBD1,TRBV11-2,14,CASSLDRVRSPLHF
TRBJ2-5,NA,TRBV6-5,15,CASRPDRSTRETQYF
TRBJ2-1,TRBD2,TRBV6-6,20,CASSKFPPVLAGQTYNEQFF
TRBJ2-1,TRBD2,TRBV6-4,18,CASNGLAGGPSPYNEQFF
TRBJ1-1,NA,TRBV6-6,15,CASSYDQGFRIEAFF
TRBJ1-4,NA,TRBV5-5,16,CASAWGGRTANEKLFF
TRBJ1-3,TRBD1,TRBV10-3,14,CASATGGSGNTIYF
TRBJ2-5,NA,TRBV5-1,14,CASSLGSHEETQYF
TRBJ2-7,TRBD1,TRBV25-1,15,CASSVLGTGGDEQYF
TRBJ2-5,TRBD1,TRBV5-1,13,CASSQGARETQYF
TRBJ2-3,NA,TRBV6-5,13,CASGLGHTDTQYF
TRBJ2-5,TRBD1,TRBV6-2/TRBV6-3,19,CASSYSIRTPGTAKETQYF
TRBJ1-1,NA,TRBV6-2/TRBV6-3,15,CASSPTTKRNTEAFF
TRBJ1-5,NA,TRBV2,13,CASSLGVTQPQHF
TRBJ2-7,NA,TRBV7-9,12,CASSFETSEQYF
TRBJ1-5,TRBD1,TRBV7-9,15,CASSSGQGGPQPQHF